A selection of T cell receptor beta chains follows, all from one sample in a study of blood T cell repertoires in COVID-19. Generated by immunoSEQ multiplex PCR, the TCRdb table keeps only in-frame clones and is missing some. The sample lists 90,000 to 150,000 clones; approximately 80% were seen once. The sequenced sample consisted of peripheral blood. These receptors all stem from a human donor in a cohort sampled during active COVID-19. CDR3s include the opening cysteine and the closing phenylalanine or tryptophan. A D gene is named only where the DNA matches it firmly. The size field is filled for only some rows; it gives once, few, many or a size class.

cdr3_aa cdr3_nt v_call clone_size j_call d_call
CASSRTSGNEQYF TGTGCCAGCAGCCGGACTAGCGGGAACGAGCAGTACTTC TRBV7-2 - TRBJ2-7 TRBD2
CAIRDDRDGDGYTF TGTGCCATCAGGGACGACAGGGATGGCGATGGCTACACCTTC TRBV10-3 - TRBJ1-2 TRBD1
CASSLGGQGWTEAFF TGTGCCAGCAGCTTGGGGGGACAGGGCTGGACTGAAGCTTTCTTT TRBV5-5 - TRBJ1-1 TRBD1
CASSVRTGNTEAFF TGTGCCAGTAGTGTGAGGACAGGTAACACTGAAGCTTTCTTT TRBV19 - TRBJ1-1 TRBD1
CASREGHIQYF TGTGCCAGCAGAGAGGGTCACATTCAGTACTTC TRBV7-2 - TRBJ2-4 -
CASSLPTGGTEAFF TGTGCCAGCAGCTTGCCAACAGGGGGCACTGAAGCTTTCTTT TRBV5-6 few TRBJ1-1 TRBD1
CASSLGNGGNQPQHF TGTGCCAGCAGCTTAGGAAACGGGGGCAATCAGCCCCAGCATTTT TRBV7-8 - TRBJ1-5 -
CASSVGQGVYEQYF TGTGCCAGCAGCGTCGGACAGGGGGTCTACGAGCAGTACTTC TRBV9 - TRBJ2-7 TRBD1
CASSLDRDHYEQYF TGTGCCAGCAGTTTAGACAGGGACCACTACGAGCAGTACTTC TRBV27 - TRBJ2-7 TRBD1
CASSPDNRYTNEKLFF TGCGCCAGCAGCCCTGACAACAGATACACCAATGAAAAACTGTTTTTT TRBV5-1 - TRBJ1-4 -
CASSPQGNANTGELFF TGTGCCAGCTCACCACAGGGGAATGCGAACACCGGGGAGCTGTTTTTT TRBV18 - TRBJ2-2 -
CASSELLNTEAFF TGTGCCAGCAGTGAGCTCCTAAACACTGAAGCTTTCTTT TRBV6-1 - TRBJ1-1 -
CSGGQGAPNEQFF TGCAGTGGCGGCCAGGGGGCGCCGAATGAGCAGTTCTTC TRBV29-1 - TRBJ2-1 TRBD1
CASSLPGQGIGYTF TGTGCCAGCAGTCTGCCGGGACAGGGTATTGGCTACACCTTC TRBV28 - TRBJ1-2 TRBD1
CASSQTGGFNQPQHF TGTGCCAGCAGCCAGACAGGGGGGTTCAATCAGCCCCAGCATTTT TRBV6-5 - TRBJ1-5 TRBD1
CAWSIQTNYGYTF TGTGCCTGGAGCATACAGACTAACTATGGCTACACCTTC TRBV30 once TRBJ1-2 -
CASSRDRGTYEQYF TGTGCCAGCAGCAGGGACAGGGGGACCTACGAGCAGTACTTC TRBV7-2 - TRBJ2-7 TRBD1
CASKDGGLGEKLFF TGTGCCAGCAAAGACGGGGGGCTTGGTGAAAAACTGTTTTTT TRBV2 - TRBJ1-4 -
CASKTGWGANVLTF TGTGCCAGCAAAACAGGGTGGGGGGCCAACGTCCTGACTTTC TRBV6-5 - TRBJ2-6 -
CASTQGNNSPLHF TGTGCCAGCACCCAGGGTAATAATTCACCCCTCCACTTT TRBV2 - TRBJ1-6 -
CASIRQGFGELFF TGTGCCAGCATTCGACAGGGTTTCGGGGAGCTGTTTTTT TRBV21-1 - TRBJ2-2 -
CASSRDGAGGGYTF TGTGCCAGCAGTCGGGACGGGGCGGGAGGCGGCTACACCTTC TRBV3-1/TRBV3-2 - TRBJ1-2 -
CASSRTGANQPQHF TGTGCCAGCAGCCGGACAGGGGCCAATCAGCCCCAGCATTTT TRBV7-2 few TRBJ1-5 TRBD1
CASSLRTGRFYEQYF TGTGCCAGCAGCTTGAGGACAGGGCGATTCTACGAGCAGTACTTC TRBV5-6 - TRBJ2-7 TRBD1